This passage covers 22 T cell receptor beta chains from one sample sequenced in a study of prognosis after radiotherapy for stage I lung cancer. TCR beta CDR3 was amplified from genomic DNA by two-round multiplex PCR. The authors ran first-round PCR with primers specific to each TRBV and TRBJ gene. MiXCR, run by TCRdb on the multiplex PCR reads, gives a single entry per CDR3 protein. The data show around 30,000 distinct CDR3 sequences, with less than 40% seen just once and roughly an eighth held by the top ten. This specimen was PBMCs, taken before or after stereotactic body radiation therapy (not recorded which). The receptors derive from a donor older than 45 with non-small cell lung cancer.

This clonotype is termed medium-sized. The J gene is TRBJ2-7, the V gene TRBV3-1; D is possibly TRBD2 (6 bases). The CDR3 is 12 amino acids. The V gene lost 1 base and the J gene lost 6 bases, with 7 bases spanning the gap. CDR1 and CDR2 (germline): LGHDT, YNNKEL (reference sequence). As DNA, the CDR3 is TGTGCCAGCAGCCAAGCTAGCGCCGAGCAGTACTTC. It codes for CASSQASAEQYF.

There are many counts of this clonotype. V gene TRBV19 combines with J gene TRBJ2-3, with D hard to call. Trimming took 3 bases from V and 3 from J, leaving 10 bases between them. CDR1 LNHDA and CDR2 SQIVND come from the germline V gene (reference sequence). This CDR3 is 14 amino acids long. CDR3 loop: CASSISARTDTQYF. The CDR3 nucleotides read TGTGCCAGTAGTATCAGCGCCCGGACAGATACGCAGTATTTT.

Regarding this clonotype: This may be a read error, as it is one base from a much larger clone. The rearrangement links TRBV10-3 to TRBJ2-7; TRBD2 matches at 8 bases. The V gene's germline CDR1 is ENHRY and CDR2 SYGVKD. Trimming took 2 bases from V and 2 from J; bases not matched to a gene: 5. This CDR3 comprises 15 residues. The CDR3 sequence: CAISEPTSGTYEQYF. CDR3 nucleotide sequence: TGTGCCATCAGTGAGCCCACTAGCGGCACCTACGAGCAGTACTTC.

For this clonotype: At one end the junction does not follow the germline gene, possibly because of a read error. The V call is TRBV7-2, the J call TRBJ2-6; D call uncertain. CDR3 length: 15 amino acids. CDR1 is SGHTA, CDR2 FQGNSA, per germline. The chain's CDR3 is CVSSSTPSGANVLTF. The CDR3, as DNA: TGTGTCAGCAGCTCGACACCCTCTGGGGCCAACGTCCTGACTTTC.

This clonotype was picked up many times. J is TRBJ2-7 and V is TRBV28, with 11 bases fitting TRBD1. V shed 3 bases and J 1 base; nucleotides not matched to a gene: 8. Germline V gene sequence: CDR1 MDHEN, CDR2 SYDVKM. CDR3 length: 17 residues. The CDR3 region is CASSLLPGQGESYEQYF. The CDR3 DNA reads TGTGCCAGCAGTTTGTTACCGGGACAGGGGGAATCCTACGAGCAGTACTTC.

The table lists this clonotype with a few counts. A much larger clonotype is one base distant, so this may be a read error. The V call is TRBV20-1, the J call TRBJ1-2; 7 bases are shared with TRBD1. The trim removed 3 bases at V and 5 bases at J, leaving 9 bases unmatched. CDR3 size: 14 residues. Germline V CDR1 and CDR2: DFQATT, SNEGSKA (reference sequence). The chain's CDR3 is CSASIKGAGYGYTF. CDR3 in DNA: TGCAGTGCTAGCATTAAGGGGGCGGGATATGGCTACACCTTC.

This clonotype has ten or more counts. The chain joins TRBV2 to TRBJ2-7; D is ambiguous. Germline CDR1 reads SNHLY; CDR2 reads FYNNEI. The CDR3 contains 14 residues. Trimming took 7 bases from V and 0 from J, leaving 13 bases between them. CDR3 residues: CASMRSQSSYEQYF. The CDR3 coding sequence is TGTGCCAGCATGAGATCCCAGAGCTCCTACGAGCAGTACTTC.

This clonotype was seen repeatedly, ten times or more. CDR3 region: CASSQRGGLNEQFF. The CDR3 nucleotides are TGTGCCAGCAGCCAGCGGGGGGGCCTCAATGAGCAGTTCTTC. The gene calls are TRBV3-1 and TRBJ2-1; TRBD2 matches 9 bases. The germline V gene encodes CDR1 LGHDT and CDR2 YNNKEL (reference sequence). V lost 3 bases, J lost 6 bases, and 3 bases stayed unmatched. The CDR3 length is 14 residues.

This clonotype was observed many times. The chain joins TRBV6-1 to TRBJ1-2, with 7 bases that match TRBD1. Per the germline V gene, CDR1 is MNHNS and CDR2 is SASEGT. This CDR3 is 13 amino acids long. Trimming took 7 bases from V and 4 from J; bases not matched to a gene: 6. DNA for the CDR3: TGTGCCAGCACCCAAGGGGGCGGCTATGGCTACACCTTC. Its protein is CASTQGGGYGYTF.

This clonotype was detected ten times or more. J is TRBJ2-7 and V is TRBV6-5, with D unclear. The germline V and J ends were trimmed by 2 bases and 7 bases, with 6 bases remaining between them. The CDR3 contains 11 residues. Germline CDR1 is MNHEY and CDR2 is SVGAGI. This chain's CDR3 is CASSYKGEQYF. The CDR3 region has the DNA TGTGCCAGCAGTTACAAGGGTGAGCAGTACTTC.

The CDR3 sequence: CASVGRVLAGNTIYF. The CDR3 DNA reads as TGTGCCAGCGTAGGGAGGGTGCTAGCTGGAAACACCATATATTTT. The rearrangement links TRBV28 to TRBJ1-3; no reliable D call. CDR3 length: 15 amino acids. V was shortened by 8 bases and J by 2 bases, with 16 bases between the two germline ends. CDR1 and CDR2 from the germline V gene are MDHEN and SYDVKM.

This chain joins TRBV2 and TRBJ2-3; 9 bases map to TRBD2. Germline lookup yields CDR1 SNHLY and CDR2 FYNNEI. Trimming removed 9 bases from V and 2 bases from J; junction bases left unmatched: 18. CDR3 length: 18 amino acids. CDR3 loop: CASPLNIGSGGPTDTQYF. The CDR3 coding sequence is TGTGCCAGTCCCTTGAACATAGGTAGCGGGGGCCCCACAGATACGCAGTATTTT.

V and J are TRBV6-1 and TRBJ1-6, with a possible D match to TRBD1 (6 bases). This CDR3 has 15 residues. Germline CDR1 reads MNHNS; CDR2 reads SASEGT. Trimming shortened V by 6 bases and J by 9 bases, and 18 bases separated the two germline ends. CDR3 sequence reads: CASRSEWGGGSPLHF. CDR3 nucleotides: TGTGCCAGCAGGAGTGAGTGGGGAGGGGGTTCACCCCTCCACTTT.

A few counts support this clonotype. A much larger clonotype is one base distant, so this may be a read error. This chain connects TRBV7-6 to TRBJ2-7, with 12 bases lining up with TRBD2. This CDR3 contains 15 residues. Germline V gene sequence: CDR1 SGHVS, CDR2 FNYEAQ. V trimming: 5 bases; J trimming: 5 bases; junction bases outside the gene matches: 7. The CDR3, as DNA: TGTGCCAGCAGCCCTAGACTAGCGGGAGTTAACGAGCAGTACTTC. This encodes CASSPRLAGVNEQYF.

V and J are TRBV11-2 and TRBJ2-7; 8 bases are shared with TRBD1. V was pared by 1 base and J by 2 bases, with 13 bases of the junction left unmatched. The germline V gene encodes CDR1 SGHAT and CDR2 FQNNGV. The CDR3 covers 18 residues. CDR3 DNA sequence: TGTGCCAGCAGCTTAGCAGTGGGTAGGACAGGGCACACCTACGAGCAGTACTTC. Encoded protein: CASSLAVGRTGHTYEQYF. The full variable domain, completed using reference TRBV11-2 and TRBJ2-7, is EAGVAQSPRYKIIEKRQSVAFWCNPISGHATLYWYQQILGQGPKLLIQFQNNGVVDDSQLPKDRFSAERLKGVDSTLKIQPAKLEDSAVYLCASSLAVGRTGHTYEQYFGPGTRLTVT.

This clonotype ranks as medium-sized (0.01 to 0.1%). The chain recombines TRBV28 with TRBJ1-5; 8 bases map to TRBD1. CDR3 size: 15 residues. V gave up 5 bases and J gave up 4 bases; unmatched junction bases: 7. From germline, CDR1 is MDHEN and CDR2 SYDVKM. The CDR3 protein is CASSPTTGVNQPQHF. The CDR3 DNA is TGTGCCAGCAGTCCAACGACAGGGGTAAATCAGCCCCAGCATTTT.

In its sample, this clonotype was seen many times. The CDR3 spells CASSLLGRGANVLTF. Written as DNA, the CDR3 is TGTGCCAGCAGTTTATTGGGGCGCGGGGCCAACGTCCTGACTTTC. This rearrangement joins TRBV27 to TRBJ2-6; the D gene is possibly TRBD1 (5 bases). With 1 base removed from V and 4 bases from J, the gap between germline ends came to 8 bases. Looked up from germline, CDR1 is MNHEY and CDR2 is SMNVEV (reference sequence). The length of the CDR3 is 15 residues. Supplemented by reference TRBV27 and TRBJ2-6, the full variable domain reads EAQVTQNPRYLITVTGKKLTVTCSQNMNHEYMSWYRQDPGLGLRQIYYSMNVEVTDKGDVPEGYKVSRKEKRNFPLILESPSPNQTSLYFCASSLLGRGANVLTFGAGSRLTVL.

This clonotype was seen more than once but under ten times. A far larger clone is one nucleotide away, so this likely arose from a read error. This rearrangement joins TRBV6-5 to TRBJ2-1; 8 bases line up with TRBD2. This CDR3 contains 15 residues. J was trimmed by 2 bases and V by 3 bases; bases with no gene match: 3. The germline V gene has CDR1 MNHEY and CDR2 SVGAGI. CDR3 coding DNA: TGTGCCAGCAGTTATTCCGGGGGGGCCTACAATGAGCAGTTCTTC. Protein sequence: CASSYSGGAYNEQFF.

This clonotype has just a few counts. J is TRBJ2-7 and V is TRBV2, with D maybe TRBD2 (5 bases). With 5 bases removed from V and 7 bases from J, the gap between germline ends came to 12 bases. The germline V gene has CDR1 SNHLY and CDR2 FYNNEI. CDR3 size: 12 residues. The CDR3 is CASSRGMGEQYF. The CDR3 nucleotides are TGTGCCAGCAGTCGAGGGATGGGGGAGCAGTACTTC.

The chain carries TRBV20-1 and TRBJ1-3; no reliable D call. Trimming cost V 3 bases and J 4 bases, with 16 bases left between them. Germline V CDR1 and CDR2: DFQATT, SNEGSKA (reference sequence). This CDR3 has 15 amino acids. The CDR3 loop reads CSASVRRQRGNTIYF. The CDR3 nucleotides are TGCAGTGCTAGTGTTCGCAGGCAACGAGGAAACACCATATATTTT.

This clonotype came up many times. The chain employs TRBV6-5 and TRBJ1-4, with 8 positions matching TRBD1. This CDR3 is 15 amino acids long. The ends lost 4 bases at V and 7 bases at J; junction bases unmatched: 8. The germline V gene encodes CDR1 MNHEY and CDR2 SVGAGI. The CDR3 sequence is CASSSDRVAGEKLFF. Here the CDR3 DNA reads TGTGCCAGCAGTTCGGACAGGGTCGCGGGTGAAAAACTGTTTTTT.

This clonotype was counted many times. V and J are TRBV25-1 and TRBJ2-5; 10 bases match TRBD2. The CDR3 spans 15 residues. CDR1 MGHDK and CDR2 SYGVNS come from the germline V gene. J lost 7 bases, V lost 2 bases, and 7 bases had no gene match. DNA of the CDR3: TGTGCCAGCAGTGAAGGTGCTAGCGGGAGTTGGACCCAGTACTTC. It is translated as CASSEGASGSWTQYF.